This T cell receptor beta chain was observed in a study of T-cell reconstitution after alpha-beta-depleted transplantation in children. Concerning this clonotype itself: Its antigen remains unknown.

Study results and limitations: At the one-year point after transplant, T-cell counts and TCRbeta diversity were found to come mostly from T cells that had been newly produced. Several hundred graft clones that had expanded were reportedly the source of alpha-beta T cells about two months after transplant. From surviving recipient T cells and thymic progenitors came the high day-60 TCRbeta diversity observed in some patients.

TCRbeta library preparation incorporated unique molecular identifiers. TCRdb processed the PCR reads anew with MiXCR; each CDR3 protein has one entry. The sample holds approximately 800,000 distinct CDR3 sequences, 16% seen once. V lost 6 bases and J lost 5; bases outside the gene matches: 11. Germline V CDR1 and CDR2: SQVTM, ANQGSEA. The CDR3 sequence is 16 residues long. The gene calls are TRBV29-1 and TRBJ2-2; the match to TRBD2 covers 11 bases. Sequenced here: PBMCs, mostly from graft donor cells, sampled 360 days after TCRalphabeta/CD19-depleted stem cell transplant. This clonotype was obtained from a male patient aged 10 to 17 who had a stem cell transplant for acute lymphoblastic leukemia, so the T cells may come from the graft donor. The DNA of the CDR3 is TGCAGCGTCAGGCACCCGACTAGCGGGAAAACCGGGGAGCTGTTTTTT. This encodes CSVRHPTSGKTGELFF.